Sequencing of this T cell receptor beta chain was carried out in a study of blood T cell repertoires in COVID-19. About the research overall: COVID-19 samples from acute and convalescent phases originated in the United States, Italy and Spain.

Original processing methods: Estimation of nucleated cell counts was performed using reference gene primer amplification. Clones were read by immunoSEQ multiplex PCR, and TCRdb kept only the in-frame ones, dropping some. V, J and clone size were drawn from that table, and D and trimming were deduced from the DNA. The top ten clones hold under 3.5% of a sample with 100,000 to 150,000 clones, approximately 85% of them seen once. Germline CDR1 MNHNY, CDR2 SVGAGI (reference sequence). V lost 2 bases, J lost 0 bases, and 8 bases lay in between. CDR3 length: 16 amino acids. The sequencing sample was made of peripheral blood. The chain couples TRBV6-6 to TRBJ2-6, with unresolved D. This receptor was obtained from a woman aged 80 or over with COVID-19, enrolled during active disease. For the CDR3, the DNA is TGTGCCAGCAGTTACCCACCCAGCTCTGGGGCCAACGTCCTGACTTTC. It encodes CASSYPPSSGANVLTF.